This T cell receptor (beta chain) was recorded in a study of blood T cell repertoires in COVID-19 (dated by TCRdb to 2018 to 2021). Context from the whole study: The collaborator samples originated in the United States, Italy and Spain and spanned the acute and convalescent phases of COVID-19. The material from the prospective study consisted of cDNA or gDNA derived from T cells, B-cell-depleted T cells, or PBMCs. Subjects who had been exposed to COVID-19, were actively infected with it, or had recovered from it provided the deeply sampled blood TCRbeta repertoires that made up the dataset. The repertoires were released in a freely available public database intended as a resource for research on the immune response to SARS-CoV-2. The samples were drawn from two sources: the first 160 participants of the ongoing ImmuneRACE study, and 1,200 or so subjects contributed by 6 global collaborators. The sample metadata nearly always contained a de-identified subject ID, COVID-19 status, age in years and sex. Where available, HLA class I and class II types were taken from metadata supplied by the sample provider and were not determined by assay-based typing. The full study reports these points: The amount of clinical and demographic metadata varied by source and participant and was provided uncurated.

V drops 1 base and J drops 6 bases, leaving 15 bases in between. CDR1 SGHAT and CDR2 FQNNGV are derived from the germline V gene. Its CDR3 holds 16 amino acids, cysteine through phenylalanine. The read is trimmed to its CDR3 DNA, 48 bases read in frame from base 1. To note about this clone: No antigen is known for it. No base-level quality is on record; no much larger clone is a single base apart.

TCRbeta CDR3 regions were amplified from genomic DNA using the immunoSEQ Assay, a bias-controlled multiplex PCR. On the study's bioinformatics: Within the assay, amplification of reference gene primers was used to estimate how many nucleated cells each sample contained. Sequence reads were collapsed and filtered to measure the absolute abundance of every unique TCRbeta CDR3 rearrangement. Productive Simpson clonality was computed per sample as the square root of Simpson's diversity index over productive rearrangements. TCRdb stores this immuneACCESS table with in-frame sequences only. Part of the clones is absent; in the studies checked, under half of the shortfall reflects unresolved V genes, and no reason is known for the rest. Clonal size and the V and J genes are those of that table, whereas D and trimming came from the DNA. This sample is represented by approximately 270,000 clones; around 93% of them were singletons. 2.8% of the sample goes to the ten largest clones.

Enrolling through a virtual design, the prospective study's participants ranged in age from roughly 18 to 95 years and lived across roughly 23 United States geographic areas. In the prospective study, participants were assigned to cohorts based on the clinical history participants reported in a screening survey and a study questionnaire. Exposed participants had been in contact with someone with a PCR-confirmed or clinician-diagnosed COVID-19 case within 2 weeks of study entry. Mobile phlebotomists in the prospective study collected whole blood, serum and a nasopharyngeal or oropharyngeal swab from every participant. Prospective study participants could optionally give additional blood draws and questionnaires over an approximately two-month period. Before DNA extraction, prospective study blood samples were shipped either frozen or at room temperature.

The rearrangement joined TRBV11-2 to TRBJ2-2; TRBD2 is possibly the D segment (6 matching bases). The TCR comes from a man aged 40-49 years who had been exposed to COVID-19. The sequenced material came from PBMCs or T cells enriched from blood (not recorded which). The CDR3 protein: CASSLGGGTSPGELFF. The sequenced DNA is TGTGCCAGCAGCTTAGGTGGCGGGACCTCTCCCGGGGAGCTGTTTTTT. With the portions outside the CDR3 filled from the reference TRBV11-2 and TRBJ2-2 genes, the complete variable region becomes EAGVAQSPRYKIIEKRQSVAFWCNPISGHATLYWYQQILGQGPKLLIQFQNNGVVDDSQLPKDRFSAERLKGVDSTLKIQPAKLEDSAVYLCASSLGGGTSPGELFFGEGSRLTVL.